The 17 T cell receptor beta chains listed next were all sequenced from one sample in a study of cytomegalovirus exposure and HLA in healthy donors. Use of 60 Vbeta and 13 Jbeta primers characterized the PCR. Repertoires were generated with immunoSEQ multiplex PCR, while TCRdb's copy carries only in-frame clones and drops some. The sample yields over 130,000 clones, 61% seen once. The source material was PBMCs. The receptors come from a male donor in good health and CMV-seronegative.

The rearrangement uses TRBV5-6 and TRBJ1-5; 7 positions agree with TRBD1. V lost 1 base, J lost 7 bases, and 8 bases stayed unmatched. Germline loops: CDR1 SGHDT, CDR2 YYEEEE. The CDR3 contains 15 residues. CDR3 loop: CASSLRQGVLQPQHF. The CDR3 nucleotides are TGTGCCAGCAGCTTGAGACAGGGAGTCTTACAGCCCCAGCATTTT.

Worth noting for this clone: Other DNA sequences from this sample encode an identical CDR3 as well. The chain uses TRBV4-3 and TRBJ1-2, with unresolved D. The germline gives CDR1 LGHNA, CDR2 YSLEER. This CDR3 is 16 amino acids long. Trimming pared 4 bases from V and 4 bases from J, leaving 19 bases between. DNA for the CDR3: TGCGCCAGCAGCCCTAATACCGGACTGGCCGTCTATGGCTACACCTTC. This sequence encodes CASSPNTGLAVYGYTF.

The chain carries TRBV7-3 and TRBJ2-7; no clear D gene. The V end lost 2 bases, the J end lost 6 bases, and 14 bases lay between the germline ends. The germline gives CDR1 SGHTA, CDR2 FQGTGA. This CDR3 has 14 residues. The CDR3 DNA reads TGTGCCAGCAGCTTATATCCGAGCTCGATCGAGCAGTACTTC. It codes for CASSLYPSSIEQYF.

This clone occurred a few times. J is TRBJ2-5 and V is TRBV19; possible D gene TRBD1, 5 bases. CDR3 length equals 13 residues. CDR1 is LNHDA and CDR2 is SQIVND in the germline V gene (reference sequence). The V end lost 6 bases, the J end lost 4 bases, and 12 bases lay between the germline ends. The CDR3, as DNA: TGTGCCAGTAGAGGCAGGGCAGGAGAGACCCAGTACTTC. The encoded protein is CASRGRAGETQYF.

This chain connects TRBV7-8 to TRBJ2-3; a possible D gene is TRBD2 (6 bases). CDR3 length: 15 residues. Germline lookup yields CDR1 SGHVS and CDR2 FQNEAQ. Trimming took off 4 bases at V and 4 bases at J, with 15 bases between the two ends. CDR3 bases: TGTGCCAGCAGCTCCCGGGGGAATCCAGCAGATACGCAGTATTTT. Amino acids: CASSSRGNPADTQYF.

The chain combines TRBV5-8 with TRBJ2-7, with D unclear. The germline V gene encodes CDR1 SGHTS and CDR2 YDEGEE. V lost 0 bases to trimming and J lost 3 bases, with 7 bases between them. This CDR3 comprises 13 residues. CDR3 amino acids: CASSLAPYYEQYF. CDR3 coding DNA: TGTGCCAGCAGCTTGGCCCCGTACTACGAGCAGTACTTC.

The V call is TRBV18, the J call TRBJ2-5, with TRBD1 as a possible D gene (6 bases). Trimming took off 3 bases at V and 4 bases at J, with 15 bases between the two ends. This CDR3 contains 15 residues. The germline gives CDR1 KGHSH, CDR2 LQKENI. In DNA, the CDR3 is TGTGCCAGCTCACCCCCGGGACAACGGGGAGAGACCCAGTACTTC. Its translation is CASSPPGQRGETQYF.

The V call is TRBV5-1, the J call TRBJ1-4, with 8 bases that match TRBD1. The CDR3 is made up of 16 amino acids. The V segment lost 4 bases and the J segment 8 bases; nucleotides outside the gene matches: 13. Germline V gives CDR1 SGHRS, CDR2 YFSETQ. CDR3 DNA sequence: TGCGCCAGCAGCGTCGGACAGGGCGGGTTTTACGAAAAACTGTTTTTT. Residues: CASSVGQGGFYEKLFF.

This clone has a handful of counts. The CDR3 spells CASSLGATDAVPEAFF. CDR3 nucleotides: TGTGCCAGCAGCTTAGGTGCGACAGACGCCGTGCCTGAAGCTTTCTTT. The chain combines TRBV11-1 with TRBJ1-1; D perhaps matches TRBD1 (5 bases). Germline values: CDR1 SGHAT, CDR2 FQDESV (reference sequence). This CDR3 is built from 16 residues. V lost 1 base to trimming and J lost 6 bases, with 18 bases between them.

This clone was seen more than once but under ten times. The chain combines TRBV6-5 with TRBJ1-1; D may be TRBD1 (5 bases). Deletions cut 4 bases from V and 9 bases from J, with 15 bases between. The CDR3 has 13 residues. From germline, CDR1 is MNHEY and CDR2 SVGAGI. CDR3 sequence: CASSSPTALKAFF. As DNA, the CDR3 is TGTGCCAGCAGTTCCCCGACAGCTTTGAAAGCTTTCTTT.

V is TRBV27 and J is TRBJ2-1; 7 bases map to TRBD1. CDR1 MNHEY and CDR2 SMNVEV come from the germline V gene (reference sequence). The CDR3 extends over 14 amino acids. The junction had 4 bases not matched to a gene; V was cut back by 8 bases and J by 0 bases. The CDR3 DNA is TGTGCCAGCGGGACAGTGAGCTCCTACAATGAGCAGTTCTTC. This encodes CASGTVSSYNEQFF.

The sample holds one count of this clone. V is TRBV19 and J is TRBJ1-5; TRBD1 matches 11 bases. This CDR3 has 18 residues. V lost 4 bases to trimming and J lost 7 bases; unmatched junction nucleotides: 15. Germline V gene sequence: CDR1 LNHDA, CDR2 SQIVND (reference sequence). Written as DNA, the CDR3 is TGTGCCAGTAGTACCCTCTTCGGGACAGGGGGAGGGGGGCAGCCCCAGCATTTT. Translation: CASSTLFGTGGGGQPQHF. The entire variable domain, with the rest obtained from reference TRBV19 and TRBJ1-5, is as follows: DGGITQSPKYLFRKEGQNVTLSCEQNLNHDAMYWYRQDPGQGLRLIYYSQIVNDFQKGDIAEGYSVSREKKESFPLTVTSAQKNPTAFYLCASSTLFGTGGGGQPQHFGDGTRLSIL.

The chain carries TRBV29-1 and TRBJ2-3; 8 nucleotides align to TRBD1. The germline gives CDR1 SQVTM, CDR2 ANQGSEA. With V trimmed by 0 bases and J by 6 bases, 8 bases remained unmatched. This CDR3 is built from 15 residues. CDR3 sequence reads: CSVEDQGQGGDTQYF. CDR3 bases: TGCAGCGTTGAAGATCAAGGACAGGGTGGGGATACGCAGTATTTT.

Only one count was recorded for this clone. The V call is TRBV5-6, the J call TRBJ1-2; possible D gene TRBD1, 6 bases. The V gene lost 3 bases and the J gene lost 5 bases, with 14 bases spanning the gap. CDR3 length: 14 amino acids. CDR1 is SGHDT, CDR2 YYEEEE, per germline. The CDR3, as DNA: TGTGCCAGCAGCTCGGGGACGGGGACATATGGCTACACCTTC. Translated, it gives CASSSGTGTYGYTF.

In DNA, the CDR3 is TGTGCCAGCAGCTCCGGGGGGGGCTGGGAGCCCCAGCATTTT. This gives the protein CASSSGGGWEPQHF. The chain is built from TRBV7-6 and TRBJ1-5, with a weak D call TRBD1 (6 bases). Trimming shortened V by 4 bases and J by 8 bases, and 15 bases separated the two germline ends. This CDR3 comprises 14 residues. In germline, CDR1 is SGHVS, CDR2 FNYEAQ.

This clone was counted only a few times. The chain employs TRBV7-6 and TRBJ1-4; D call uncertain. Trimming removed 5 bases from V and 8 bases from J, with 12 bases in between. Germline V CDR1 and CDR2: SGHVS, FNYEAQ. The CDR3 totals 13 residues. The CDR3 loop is CASSPREDEKLFF. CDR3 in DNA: TGTGCCAGCAGCCCGAGGGAGGACGAAAAACTGTTTTTT.

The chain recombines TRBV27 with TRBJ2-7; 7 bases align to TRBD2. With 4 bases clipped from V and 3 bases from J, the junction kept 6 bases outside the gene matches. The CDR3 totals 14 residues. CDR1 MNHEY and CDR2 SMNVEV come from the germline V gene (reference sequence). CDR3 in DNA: TGTGCCAGCAGTTCGGCGGGGGTGGACTACGAGCAGTACTTC. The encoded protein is CASSSAGVDYEQYF.